A selection of T cell receptor beta chains follows, all from one sample in a study of T cell repertoires in cytomegalovirus infection. MiXCR, applied by TCRdb to the reads, yields one record per CDR3 protein. The sample has 450,000 to 600,000 distinct CDR3 sequences; about 10% are singletons. Sequenced input: PBMCs. Every receptor here comes from a human donor in good health (CMV status not recorded). Some clones in this sample may be carry-over from other donors' samples. Both conserved end residues are part of each CDR3.

v_call,cdr3_aa
TRBV7-8,CASSPRTGVWYEQYF
TRBV7-2,CASSPQREAEQYF
TRBV20-1,CSAWGGLAGGEQYF
TRBV12-3/TRBV12-4,CASSGGTVYTQYF
TRBV3-1,CASSQRTGLSPEQYF
TRBV4-2,CASSQEEVYNEQFF
TRBV7-9,CASSSSTSAGEEYF
TRBV19,CATYFGTGYGYTF
TRBV7-4,CASSHMDGGRTEAFF
TRBV10-2,CASSANRGDYGYTF
TRBV7-2,CASSLGGRGYQPQHF
TRBV7-9,CASSIGTVDQPQHF
TRBV29-1,CSIIAGGRLSLRSYNEQFF
TRBV7-8,CASSLTFSGQYF
TRBV28,CASSHETGKLFF
TRBV20-1,CSAWTPNQPQHF
TRBV20-1,CSASSTGGNQPQHF
TRBV6-2/TRBV6-3,CASSFPRGANEQFF
TRBV18,CASSSDSGSYEQYF
TRBV5-1,CASSLAGFDTGELFF
TRBV10-3,CAISEARVEQFF
TRBV20-1,CSAPLAGAGSGELFF
TRBV30,CAWAWWDQGGYTF
TRBV30,CAWTGTNTGELFF
TRBV10-3,CAISGDRVPSYEQYF
TRBV19,CASSISGDQETQYF
TRBV28,CASSSGTSGSLSSYNEQFF
TRBV12-3/TRBV12-4,CASSPDRWNSPLHF
TRBV7-9,CASSLLGDYGYTF
TRBV5-5,CASSLNLASGRNEQYF
TRBV20-1,CSARAAGRTNTGELFF
TRBV7-3,CASTRVRDSTTNEKLFF